One and the same sample provided the 32 T cell receptor beta chains below, sequenced in a study of graft-versus-host responses after intestinal transplantation. Graft samples were processed, releasing intraepithelial and lamina propria lymphocytes. The data were produced by immunoSEQ multiplex PCR, yet TCRdb's version contains in-frame clones alone and is incomplete. The data contain around 9,000 clones, less than 80% of them singletons. The input for sequencing was ileum tissue, taken 527 days after intestinal transplant. The receptors stem from a human patient who received an intestinal transplant, so some T cells may come from the graft donor.

V usage is TRBV7-9 and J usage is TRBJ1-5; weak D call: TRBD1 (5 bases). The CDR3 covers 16 residues. The germline V gene encodes CDR1 SEHNR and CDR2 FQNEAQ (reference sequence). V was trimmed by 1 base and J by 7 bases, leaving 17 bases between them. CDR3 sequence reads: CASSLDGGWPYQPQHF. The DNA for the CDR3 is TGTGCCAGCAGCTTAGATGGGGGGTGGCCCTACCAGCCCCAGCATTTT.

This clone has only a few counts. This chain joins TRBV5-1 and TRBJ2-2, with D maybe TRBD1 (5 bases). CDR3 length equals 16 residues. CDR1 and CDR2 from the germline V gene are SGHRS and YFSETQ. V lost 3 bases to trimming and J lost 0 bases, with 12 bases between them. CDR3 residues: CASSWGGGANTGELFF. In DNA, the CDR3 is TGCGCCAGCAGCTGGGGCGGTGGTGCGAACACCGGGGAGCTGTTTTTT.

The chain carries TRBV7-9 and TRBJ2-5, with D perhaps being TRBD1 or TRBD2 (5 bases each). The CDR3 runs to 14 residues. V was pared by 2 bases and J by 5 bases, with 12 bases between. Per the germline V gene, CDR1 is SEHNR and CDR2 is FQNEAQ (reference sequence). As DNA, the CDR3 is TGTGCCAGCAGCTTAATGGGGGTAGCCGAGACCCAGTACTTC. Translated: CASSLMGVAETQYF.

The chain has TRBV7-8 and TRBJ1-3; D gene ambiguous. The CDR3 is 14 residues long. Germline CDR1 is SGHVS and CDR2 is FQNEAQ. Deletions cut 1 base from V and 0 bases from J, with 4 bases between. The CDR3 DNA sequence: TGTGCCAGCAGCTTAGAACTCTCTGGAAACACCATATATTTT. This translates into CASSLELSGNTIYF.

The rearrangement joins TRBV7-9 to TRBJ1-2, with D perhaps matching TRBD1 (5 bases). Trimming cost V 6 bases and J 2 bases, with 16 bases left between them. Germline values: CDR1 SEHNR, CDR2 FQNEAQ (reference sequence). This CDR3 has 15 amino acids. The CDR3 DNA reads as TGTGCCAGCAGTCATCGACAGCCCGGGAACTATGGCTACACCTTC. It encodes CASSHRQPGNYGYTF.

V is TRBV5-1 and J is TRBJ1-2; possibly TRBD1 for D (5 bases). The CDR3 is 13 amino acids. The V end lost 4 bases, the J end lost 4 bases, and 11 bases lay between the germline ends. Germline CDR1 SGHRS, CDR2 YFSETQ. The CDR3 reads CASSQPGGYGYTF. The CDR3 DNA is TGCGCCAGCAGCCAACCCGGGGGCTATGGCTACACCTTC.

This sequence joins TRBV7-4 and TRBJ1-1, with TRBD1 matching over 7 bases. The CDR3 spans 14 residues. The V segment lost 8 bases and the J segment 1 base; nucleotides outside the gene matches: 7. The germline CDR1 and CDR2 sequences are SGHVT and SQSDAQ. The CDR3 sequence is CASGTASKNTEAFF. CDR3 nucleotide sequence: TGTGCCAGCGGGACAGCCTCTAAGAACACTGAAGCTTTCTTT.

The chain joins TRBV19 to TRBJ1-1, with 7 bases fitting TRBD1. The V gene end was trimmed by 8 bases and the J gene end by 3 bases; junction bases not matched to a gene: 6. This CDR3 comprises 13 residues. Looked up from germline, CDR1 is LNHDA and CDR2 is SQIVND (reference sequence). CDR3 DNA: TGTGCCAGTGAACGGGACAGTTACACTGAAGCTTTCTTT. It yields the protein CASERDSYTEAFF.

This sequence joins TRBV28 and TRBJ1-3, with no clear D. V gave up 5 bases and J gave up 6 bases, with 5 bases separating them. The CDR3 totals 11 residues. Germline V gene sequence: CDR1 MDHEN, CDR2 SYDVKM. The CDR3 here is CASSRTNTIYF. CDR3 bases: TGTGCCAGCAGTCGGACAAACACCATATATTTT.

The rearrangement links TRBV28 to TRBJ1-2; maybe TRBD1 (5 bases). Germline CDR1 reads MDHEN; CDR2 reads SYDVKM. V gave up 2 bases and J gave up 0 bases, with 7 bases separating them. CDR3 length: 14 residues. The CDR3: CASSLGTANYGYTF. CDR3 in DNA: TGTGCCAGCAGTTTAGGGACGGCTAACTATGGCTACACCTTC.

The chain joins TRBV7-3 to TRBJ2-3; D remains unclear. Looked up from germline, CDR1 is SGHTA and CDR2 is FQGTGA. This CDR3 has 13 amino acids. With 2 bases removed from V and 5 bases from J, the gap between germline ends came to 8 bases. The CDR3 sequence is CASSLSPGDTQYF. The CDR3 DNA follows: TGTGCCAGCAGCTTATCCCCGGGAGATACGCAGTATTTT.

V and J are TRBV5-8 and TRBJ2-2, with 10 bases matching TRBD2. The germline gives CDR1 SGHTS, CDR2 YDEGEE. CDR3 length: 18 residues. The trim removed 1 base at V and 1 base at J, leaving 7 bases unmatched. CDR3 sequence reads: CASSLSPIAGGNTGELFF. The DNA for the CDR3 is TGTGCCAGCAGCTTGAGCCCAATAGCGGGAGGGAACACCGGGGAGCTGTTTTTT.

The chain is built from TRBV14 and TRBJ2-1; the D is unclear. V lost 5 bases to trimming and J lost 2 bases, with 13 bases between them. The CDR3 has 15 residues. CDR1 is SGHDN and CDR2 is FVKESK in the germline V gene. The CDR3 nucleotides are TGTGCCAGCAGCTCGACCGAATTCCCCTACAATGAGCAGTTCTTC. Translation: CASSSTEFPYNEQFF.

V usage is TRBV25-1 and J usage is TRBJ1-6; D not resolved. The ends were cut back, 2 bases at V and 7 bases at J, with 15 bases in the middle. From germline, CDR1 is MGHDK and CDR2 SYGVNS. This CDR3 spans 16 amino acids. Here the CDR3 reads CASSEPRPTGNSPLHF. In DNA form, the CDR3 reads TGTGCCAGCAGTGAACCCCGCCCGACGGGGAATTCACCCCTCCACTTT.

There are a few counts of this clone. Since a much larger clone is just one base distant, this may be a read error. The V gene is TRBV6-1, the J gene TRBJ2-2; weak D call: TRBD2 (5 bases). V lost 3 bases and J lost 6, with 8 bases in between. Germline loops: CDR1 MNHNS, CDR2 SASEGT. The CDR3 consists of 13 residues. The CDR3 nucleotides are TGTGCCAGCAGTGATGTGGGAGCCGGGGAGCTGTTTTTT. The encoded protein is CASSDVGAGELFF.

The chain combines TRBV2 with TRBJ1-1; perhaps TRBD1 as D (5 bases). Trimming shortened V by 6 bases and J by 5 bases, and 16 bases separated the two germline ends. The CDR3 totals 14 residues. Per germline, CDR1 SNHLY and CDR2 FYNNEI. The CDR3 reads CASRGPYIRTEAFF. The CDR3 DNA sequence: TGTGCCAGCAGGGGGCCCTACATCCGAACTGAAGCTTTCTTT.

The V and J genes are TRBV22-1 and TRBJ2-7; the DNA was not used to check the table's D call, TRBD1. TRBV22-1 is described as a pseudogene. The CDR3 length is 19 residues. CDR3 in DNA: TGTCCTGGGAGCGCACGTCTTCTTCCCCGGACAGGGAGACTCTACGAGCAGTACTTC. Amino acid sequence: CPGSARLLPRTGRLYEQYF.

The rearrangement uses TRBV6-4 and TRBJ1-1, with no clear D. The V and J ends lost 6 bases and 0 bases respectively, with 14 bases between them. CDR3 length equals 15 residues. Germline V lookup: CDR1 MRHNA, CDR2 SNTAGT. The CDR3 here is CASSKSQRMNTEAFF. For the CDR3, the DNA is TGTGCCAGCAGCAAATCACAGAGAATGAACACTGAAGCTTTCTTT.

CDR3 residues: CASSPRTSGPYEQYF. The CDR3 DNA follows: TGCGCCAGCAGCCCGAGGACTAGCGGACCCTACGAGCAGTACTTC. This chain joins TRBV4-1 and TRBJ2-5; 10 bases align to TRBD2. TRBJ2-7 matches the DNA end more closely, so the J call is doubtful. The CDR3 is 15 amino acids. Looked up from germline, CDR1 is MGHRA and CDR2 is YSYEKL.

The chain couples TRBV21-1 to TRBJ1-5; the D segment call TRBD1 is taken from the table without a DNA check. TRBV21-1 is assigned pseudogene status. This CDR3 has 15 residues. The CDR3 sequence is CASSKGDSSNQPQHF. CDR3 coding DNA: TGTGCCAGCAGCAAGGGGGACAGCTCCAATCAGCCCCAGCATTTT.

The chain joins TRBV14 to TRBJ2-4; D is unresolved. CDR3 length equals 14 residues. Germline V lookup: CDR1 SGHDN, CDR2 FVKESK. Trimming cost V 4 bases and J 6 bases, with 13 bases left between them. CDR3 nucleotide sequence: TGTGCCAGCAGCCTCCAAGGAACCAGAAACATTCAGTACTTC. Translating it yields CASSLQGTRNIQYF.

The chain combines TRBV21-1 with TRBJ1-5. TRBV21-1 is given as a pseudogene. The CDR3 loop spans 18 amino acids. CDR3 in DNA: TGTGCCAGCAGCAACGACCCCGGCGTTATCCTTAGCAATCAGCCCCAGCATTTT. Amino acid sequence: CASSNDPGVILSNQPQHF.

V is TRBV6-5 and J is TRBJ2-7, with 8 bases lining up with TRBD1. V lost 6 bases and J lost 0; bases outside the gene matches: 7. Per the germline V gene, CDR1 is MNHEY and CDR2 is SVGAGI. CDR3 length equals 15 residues. The CDR3 protein is CASSDGTGGSYEQYF. The CDR3 DNA follows: TGTGCCAGCAGCGACGGGACAGGCGGCTCCTACGAGCAGTACTTC.

This chain links TRBV2 with TRBJ2-7; 7 bases are a match to TRBD1. This CDR3 is built from 13 residues. V lost 1 base and J lost 4; bases outside the gene matches: 1. Germline assignment: CDR1 SNHLY and CDR2 FYNNEI. CDR3 region: CASSEGTGYEQYF. CDR3 DNA: TGTGCCAGCAGTGAAGGGACAGGTTACGAGCAGTACTTC.

The chain combines TRBV5-1 with TRBJ2-5; the D gene is possibly TRBD1 (6 bases). The DNA matches TRBJ2-7 better at its end, which makes the J call doubtful. Germline V CDR1 and CDR2: SGHRS, YFSETQ. The CDR3 runs to 12 residues. CDR3 region: CASSSRGYEQYF. In nucleotides, the CDR3 is TGCGCCAGCAGCTCCAGGGGCTACGAGCAGTACTTC.

J is TRBJ2-3 and V is TRBV6-6; D perhaps matches TRBD2 (5 bases). CDR1 is MNHNY, CDR2 SVGAGI, per germline (reference sequence). CDR3 length equals 14 residues. Trimming shortened V by 0 bases and J by 6 bases, and 10 bases separated the two germline ends. In nucleotides, the CDR3 is TGTGCCAGCAGTTACTCTCCTAGCAGGGATACGCAGTATTTT. This gives the protein CASSYSPSRDTQYF.

The V and J genes are TRBV7-3 and TRBJ2-5; TRBD2 might be the D (6 bases). The CDR3 is 16 residues long. Trimming took off 1 base at V and 4 bases at J, with 16 bases between the two ends. The V gene's germline CDR1 is SGHTA and CDR2 FQGTGA. The CDR3 coding sequence is TGTGCCAGCAGCTTAAAACGGGCCGGGAGTGGAGAGACCCAGTACTTC. It codes for CASSLKRAGSGETQYF.

V usage is TRBV6-1 and J usage is TRBJ2-3; 11 bases are shared with TRBD2. The trim removed 6 bases at V and 4 bases at J, leaving 6 bases unmatched. The CDR3 consists of 15 residues. The germline V gene encodes CDR1 MNHNS and CDR2 SASEGT. CDR3 sequence reads: CASRIAGGTSDTQYF. CDR3 in DNA: TGTGCCAGCAGGATAGCGGGAGGGACATCAGATACGCAGTATTTT.

The chain is built from TRBV29-1 and TRBJ2-3; 7 nucleotides match TRBD2. The CDR3 runs 13 residues. Unmatched junction bases numbered 5, after V lost 6 bases and J lost 2 bases. CDR1 and CDR2 from the germline V gene are SQVTM and ANQGSEA. CDR3 bases: TGCAGCGTCACTGGGACTAACACAGATACGCAGTATTTT. As protein: CSVTGTNTDTQYF.

This clone was seen only once. V is TRBV27 and J is TRBJ2-1; TRBD1 aligns across 8 bases. CDR1 MNHEY and CDR2 SMNVEV come from the germline V gene (reference sequence). The CDR3 consists of 14 residues. After removal of 5 bases from V and 6 bases from J, the junction contained 6 bases not matched to a gene. Here the CDR3 DNA reads TGTGCCAGCAGTGGACAGGGTAGAGGCAATGAGCAGTTCTTC. This codes for CASSGQGRGNEQFF.

The chain recombines TRBV20-1 with TRBJ1-1; unclear D gene. The CDR3 is 11 residues long. V was trimmed by 0 bases and J by 4 bases, leaving 3 bases between them. Germline V gene sequence: CDR1 DFQATT, CDR2 SNEGSKA (reference sequence). The CDR3 nucleotides are TGCAGTGCTAGAGAAACCACTGAAGCTTTCTTT. This encodes CSARETTEAFF.

The V call is TRBV28, the J call TRBJ2-5; D is undetermined. The end of the DNA is better explained by TRBJ2-7, so the J call may be wrong. CDR3 length: 14 amino acids. Germline V gives CDR1 MDHEN, CDR2 SYDVKM. The CDR3 DNA reads as TGTGCCAGCAGTCCTTGGCGATCCTCAGACGAGCAGTACTTC. Its translation: CASSPWRSSDEQYF.